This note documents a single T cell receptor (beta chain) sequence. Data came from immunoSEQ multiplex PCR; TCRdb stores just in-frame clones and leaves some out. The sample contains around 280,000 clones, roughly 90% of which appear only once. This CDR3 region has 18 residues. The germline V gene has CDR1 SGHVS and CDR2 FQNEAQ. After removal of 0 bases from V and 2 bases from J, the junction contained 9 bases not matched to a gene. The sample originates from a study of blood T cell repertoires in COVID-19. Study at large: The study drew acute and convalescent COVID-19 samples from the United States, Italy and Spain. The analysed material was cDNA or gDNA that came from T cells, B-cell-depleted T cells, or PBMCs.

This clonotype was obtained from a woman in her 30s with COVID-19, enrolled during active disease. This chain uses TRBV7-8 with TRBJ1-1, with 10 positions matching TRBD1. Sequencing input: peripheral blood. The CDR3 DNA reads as TGTGCCAGCAGCTTAGCGTCCGGACAGGGGGTCTTCAACACTGAAGCTTTCTTT. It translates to CASSLASGQGVFNTEAFF.